This T cell receptor (beta chain) was profiled in a study of response to subunit inactivated influenza vaccine. TCRdb ran MiXCR on the RT-PCR reads and lists one entry per CDR3 protein. The sample has more than 400,000 distinct CDR3 sequences, 11% seen once. Study-wide results and limits: A suggestion made by the authors is that each seasonal influenza vaccination recruits few new T cells.

This clonotype was seen repeatedly, ten times or more. Its specificity is unknown. CDR1 is MDHEN, CDR2 SYDVKM, per germline. The CDR3 length is 13 residues. Trimming took 7 bases from V and 6 from J, leaving 13 bases between them. The material was PBMCs from blood, obtained about 40 days after vaccination. The chain combines TRBV28 with TRBJ1-5; perhaps TRBD1 as D (5 bases). The receptor comes from a man aged 50 or older who received an inactivated influenza vaccine. CDR3 sequence: CASTVLGVQPQHF. The CDR3 DNA sequence: TGTGCCAGCACCGTATTGGGGGTTCAGCCCCAGCATTTT.